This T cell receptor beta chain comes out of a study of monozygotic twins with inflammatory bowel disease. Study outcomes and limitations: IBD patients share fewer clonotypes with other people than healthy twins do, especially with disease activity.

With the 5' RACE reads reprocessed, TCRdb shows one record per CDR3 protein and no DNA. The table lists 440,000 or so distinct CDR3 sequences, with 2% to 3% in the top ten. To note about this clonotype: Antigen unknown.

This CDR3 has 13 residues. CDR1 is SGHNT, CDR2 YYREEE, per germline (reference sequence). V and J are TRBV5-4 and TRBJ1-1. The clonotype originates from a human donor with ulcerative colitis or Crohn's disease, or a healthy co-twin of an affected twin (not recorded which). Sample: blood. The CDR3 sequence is CASTSRGNTEAFF.